Reported below is one T cell receptor (beta chain). Its matching antigen is unknown. Alongside a J-beta primer mix, a sample-barcoded 5' primer served in a second PCR lasting about 6 to 11 cycles. Every cDNA molecule carried a tag from a template-switch adaptor bearing 12 random nucleotides. All samples gave at least 3 million CDR3-containing paired-end reads. TCRdb analysed the 5' RACE reads with MiXCR anew, one entry per CDR3 protein. The table has some 850,000 distinct CDR3 sequences, 20% to 30% seen once. This specimen belongs to a study of blood T cells in healthy people across ages. Study findings and constraints: Roughly linear age-related decline in beta diversity appeared, significant by age around 38.

The CDR3 has 14 residues. V lost 2 bases to trimming and J lost 1 base, with 5 bases between them. Per the germline V gene, CDR1 is SEHNR and CDR2 is FQNEAQ (reference sequence). Another study also made use of these data, one on T cells of mothers and their children. Per that paper: Several million TCR beta reads per child versus over 10 million per mother.

This receptor was taken from a boy between 10 and 17 years old in good health. The rearrangement links TRBV7-9 to TRBJ2-2; D is unresolved. The sequencing sample was made of blood. The CDR3 nucleotides are TGTGCCAGCAGCTTACAGAGGAACACCGGGGAGCTGTTTTTT. Translated: CASSLQRNTGELFF.